Listed here are 24 T cell receptor beta chains from one sample, sequenced in a study of cytomegalovirus exposure and HLA in healthy donors. 60 Vbeta and 13 Jbeta primers were used in PCR. Repertoires were generated with immunoSEQ multiplex PCR, while TCRdb's copy carries only in-frame clones and drops some. The sample lists roughly 130,000 clones, about four fifths occurring once. Sequencing input: PBMCs. These receptors came from a male donor in good health and CMV-seropositive.

About this clone: Its ends do not fully match the called genes, so a read error is possible. This sample also contains other DNA sequences that code for the same CDR3. This chain joins TRBV29-1 and TRBJ2-3; tentative D call: TRBD1 (6 bases). The length of the CDR3 is 13 residues. Germline CDR1 SQVTM, CDR2 ANQGSEA. CDR3 protein: CSVEGQGTDTQYF. The CDR3 DNA sequence: TGCAGCGTAGAAGGTCAGGGGACAGATACGCAGTATTTT.

The CDR3 reads CASSTGTSRLGYEQYF. The CDR3 nucleotides read TGTGCCAGTAGTACCGGGACTAGCCGCTTGGGCTACGAGCAGTACTTC. The rearrangement links TRBV19 to TRBJ2-5, with 9 bases identical to TRBD2. The DNA matches TRBJ2-7 better at its end, which makes the J call doubtful. Germline V CDR1 and CDR2: LNHDA, SQIVND (reference sequence). This CDR3 is 16 amino acids long.

The DNA for the CDR3 is TGTGCCAGCAGCCCCGGACAGGACTATTTTGAGCAGTACTTC. Amino acids: CASSPGQDYFEQYF. The chain links TRBV6-5 to TRBJ2-5; perhaps TRBD1 as D (7 bases). Looked up from germline, CDR1 is MNHEY and CDR2 is SVGAGI. V was shortened by 6 bases and J by 11 bases, with 22 bases between the two germline ends. CDR3 size: 14 residues.

The chain has TRBV27 and TRBJ2-3; TRBD2 agrees at 8 bases. Looked up from germline, CDR1 is MNHEY and CDR2 is SMNVEV (reference sequence). After removal of 6 bases from V and 2 bases from J, the junction contained 7 bases not matched to a gene. The CDR3 sequence is 15 residues long. CDR3 protein: CASSAAGVITDTQYF. The DNA of the CDR3 is TGTGCCAGCAGCGCAGCGGGAGTGATCACAGATACGCAGTATTTT.

The genes are TRBV5-6 and TRBJ2-7, with 8 positions matching TRBD1. The V segment lost 6 bases and the J segment 3 bases; nucleotides outside the gene matches: 14. Per germline, CDR1 SGHDT and CDR2 YYEEEE. There are 16 residues in the CDR3. The CDR3 DNA reads as TGTGCCAGCACCCCGGGCGTCCGGACAGGGTTCTACGAGCAGTACTTC. It codes for CASTPGVRTGFYEQYF.

This chain uses TRBV28 with TRBJ2-1; D is uncertain. The CDR3 length is 14 residues. Per germline, CDR1 MDHEN and CDR2 SYDVKM. V lost 5 bases, J lost 5 bases, and 13 bases lay in between. The CDR3 DNA reads TGTGCCAGCAGTCCCGTGATGAGCCACAATGAGCAGTTCTTC. It specifies CASSPVMSHNEQFF.

The V call is TRBV6-5, the J call TRBJ1-4, with TRBD1 identical over 7 bases. The CDR3 extends over 14 amino acids. The V gene's germline CDR1 is MNHEY and CDR2 SVGAGI. V dropped 5 bases and J dropped 6; count of bases not matched to a gene: 6. CDR3 loop: CASSLDRVDEKLFF. CDR3 sequence (DNA): TGTGCCAGCAGTCTTGACAGGGTGGATGAAAAACTGTTTTTT.

This chain connects TRBV18 to TRBJ1-3, with 7 bases aligning to TRBD1. The CDR3 has 15 amino acids. Germline V gives CDR1 KGHSH, CDR2 LQKENI. The V segment lost 4 bases and the J segment 0 bases; nucleotides outside the gene matches: 3. The CDR3 DNA reads TGTGCCAGCTCACTCGGGACAGTCTCTGGAAACACCATATATTTT. Its protein is CASSLGTVSGNTIYF.

CDR3 amino acids: CAWSRDRDTEAFF. Written as DNA, the CDR3 is TGTGCCTGGAGCCGGGACAGAGACACTGAAGCTTTCTTT. V is TRBV30 and J is TRBJ1-1, with TRBD1 matching 7 bases. Germline CDR1 reads GTSNPN; CDR2 reads SVGIG (reference sequence). This CDR3 has 13 residues. V was clipped by 3 bases and J by 3 bases; unmatched bases: 4. The variable domain in full, completed from reference TRBV30 and TRBJ1-1, reads SQTIHQWPATLVQPVGSPLSLECTVEGTSNPNLYWYRQAAGRGLQLLFYSVGIGQISSEVPQNLSASRPQDRQFILSSKKLLLSDSGFYLCAWSRDRDTEAFFGQGTRLTVV.

This chain connects TRBV2 to TRBJ2-5, with a possible D match to TRBD1 (6 bases). The CDR3 totals 13 residues. Germline V CDR1 and CDR2: SNHLY, FYNNEI. The ends were cut back, 1 base at V and 6 bases at J, with 9 bases in the middle. The CDR3 DNA is TGTGCCAGCAGTGAAGGGGGGCCCCAGACCCAGTACTTC. Translated: CASSEGGPQTQYF. The entire variable domain, with the rest obtained from reference TRBV2 and TRBJ2-5, is as follows: EPEVTQTPSHQVTQMGQEVILRCVPISNHLYFYWYRQILGQKVEFLVSFYNNEISEKSEIFDDQFSVERPDGSNFTLKIRSTKLEDSAMYFCASSEGGPQTQYFGPGTRLLVL.

Note on this clone: One junction end disagrees with the germline gene, perhaps due to a read error. The chain couples TRBV7-9 to TRBJ2-6, with TRBD1 matching over 8 bases. CDR1 and CDR2 from the germline V gene are SEHNR and FQNEAQ (reference sequence). This CDR3 spans 19 amino acids. Here the CDR3 reads CASSLARGRGRTGANGLTF. CDR3 in DNA: TGTGCCAGCAGCTTAGCAAGAGGCAGGGGGCGTACTGGGGCCAACGGCCTGACTTTC.

The V and J genes are TRBV10-3 and TRBJ2-7; D is perhaps TRBD2 (6 bases). Germline values: CDR1 ENHRY, CDR2 SYGVKD. This CDR3 is built from 16 residues. The V end was cut by 2 bases, the J end by 3 bases, with 17 bases between. CDR3 nucleotides: TGTGCCATCAGTGAGCCGGCGGGGAGACAGCGCTACGAGCAGTACTTC. Its protein product is CAISEPAGRQRYEQYF.

The chain uses TRBV5-6 and TRBJ2-2; TRBD2 matches at 8 bases. The CDR3 loop spans 15 amino acids. V trimming: 0 bases; J trimming: 4 bases; junction bases outside the gene matches: 2. Germline V gene sequence: CDR1 SGHDT, CDR2 YYEEEE. CDR3: CASSLVGRVTGELFF. DNA of the CDR3: TGTGCCAGCAGCTTGGTCGGGAGGGTCACCGGGGAGCTGTTTTTT.

This clone was seen only a few times. The chain combines TRBV30 with TRBJ1-2; D unclear. The germline V gene encodes CDR1 GTSNPN and CDR2 SVGIG (reference sequence). The CDR3 covers 13 residues. The V end lost 2 bases, the J end lost 2 bases, and 9 bases lay between the germline ends. CDR3 amino acids: CAWSWAGNYGYTF. The CDR3 DNA sequence: TGTGCCTGGAGTTGGGCGGGGAACTATGGCTACACCTTC.

The chain carries TRBV5-1 and TRBJ1-1; no reliable D call. Looked up from germline, CDR1 is SGHRS and CDR2 is YFSETQ. V was pared by 4 bases and J by 5 bases, with 12 bases between. The CDR3 totals 13 residues. This CDR3 is CASSSRGRTEAFF. The CDR3 DNA is TGCGCCAGCAGCAGCAGAGGGCGGACTGAAGCTTTCTTT.

J is TRBJ1-4 and V is TRBV2; D possibly corresponds to TRBD1 (5 bases). From germline, CDR1 is SNHLY and CDR2 FYNNEI. Trimming removed 2 bases from V and 0 bases from J, with 19 bases in between. This CDR3 region has 19 residues. The CDR3 DNA is TGTGCCAGCAGTGAAACCCCCAGGGAAGTTCTTGCAACTAATGAAAAACTGTTTTTT. It codes for CASSETPREVLATNEKLFF.

The chain couples TRBV5-6 to TRBJ2-5; D possibly corresponds to TRBD2 (6 bases). The germline V and J ends were trimmed by 0 bases and 2 bases, with 11 bases remaining between them. Germline loops: CDR1 SGHDT, CDR2 YYEEEE. The CDR3 covers 15 residues. CDR3 region: CASSLERGGQETQYF. CDR3 DNA: TGTGCCAGCAGCTTGGAGAGGGGAGGACAAGAGACCCAGTACTTC.

The gene calls are TRBV19 and TRBJ2-7; 14 bases are shared with TRBD2. The CDR3 has 15 amino acids. V lost 5 bases to trimming and J lost 7 bases; unmatched junction nucleotides: 7. The germline CDR1 and CDR2 sequences are LNHDA and SQIVND (reference sequence). In nucleotides, the CDR3 is TGTGCCAGTAGTGGGTGGACTAGCGGGAGGAATGAGCAGTACTTC. This gives the protein CASSGWTSGRNEQYF.

CDR3 sequence (DNA): TGCGCCAGCAGCCAAGGAAGGGGTGGCCAAGAGACCCAGTACTTC. Residues: CASSQGRGGQETQYF. The V gene is TRBV4-1, the J gene TRBJ2-5, with TRBD1 as a possible D gene (5 bases). CDR1 MGHRA and CDR2 YSYEKL come from the germline V gene. This CDR3 is 15 amino acids long. The ends were cut back, 1 base at V and 1 base at J, with 10 bases in the middle.

As to this clone: The same CDR3 is also encoded by other DNA sequences in this sample. The chain carries TRBV7-2 and TRBJ1-1; D remains unclear. Germline V gene lookup returns CDR1 SGHTA and CDR2 FQGNSA. V lost 1 base, J lost 2 bases, and 5 bases lay in between. The length of the CDR3 is 13 residues. The CDR3 sequence: CASSLGQNTEAFF. DNA of the CDR3: TGTGCCAGCAGCTTAGGACAAAACACTGAAGCTTTCTTT.

The chain uses TRBV20-1 and TRBJ1-1; no clear D gene. The germline V gene has CDR1 DFQATT and CDR2 SNEGSKA (reference sequence). The CDR3 length is 11 residues. The ends were cut back, 0 bases at V and 10 bases at J, with 9 bases in the middle. Here the CDR3 reads CSARDWPGAFF. DNA for the CDR3: TGCAGTGCTAGAGACTGGCCGGGAGCTTTCTTT.

V is TRBV19 and J is TRBJ2-3; TRBD2 aligns across 8 bases. The CDR3 totals 16 residues. V lost 5 bases, J lost 4 bases, and 11 bases stayed unmatched. Germline CDR1 LNHDA, CDR2 SQIVND (reference sequence). The DNA of the CDR3 is TGTGCCAGTAGTGAACTACTAGCGGCTTACGCAGATACGCAGTATTTT. This encodes CASSELLAAYADTQYF.

This chain links TRBV11-2 with TRBJ2-2, with 8 positions matching TRBD2. CDR3 length: 16 amino acids. The trim removed 1 base at V and 4 bases at J, leaving 5 bases unmatched. CDR1 and CDR2 from the germline V gene are SGHAT and FQNNGV. The CDR3 DNA reads as TGTGCCAGCAGCTTAGCCAGCGGGAGAAGCACCGGGGAGCTGTTTTTT. Translated: CASSLASGRSTGELFF.

The CDR3 DNA reads TGTGCCAGCAGTTTAACTAGCGGGAACCAAGAGACCCAGTACTTC. Its protein is CASSLTSGNQETQYF. The genes are TRBV28 and TRBJ2-5, with 10 bases that match TRBD2. CDR1 is MDHEN and CDR2 is SYDVKM in the germline V gene. V was clipped by 2 bases and J by 0 bases; unmatched bases: 0. The CDR3 sequence is 15 residues long.